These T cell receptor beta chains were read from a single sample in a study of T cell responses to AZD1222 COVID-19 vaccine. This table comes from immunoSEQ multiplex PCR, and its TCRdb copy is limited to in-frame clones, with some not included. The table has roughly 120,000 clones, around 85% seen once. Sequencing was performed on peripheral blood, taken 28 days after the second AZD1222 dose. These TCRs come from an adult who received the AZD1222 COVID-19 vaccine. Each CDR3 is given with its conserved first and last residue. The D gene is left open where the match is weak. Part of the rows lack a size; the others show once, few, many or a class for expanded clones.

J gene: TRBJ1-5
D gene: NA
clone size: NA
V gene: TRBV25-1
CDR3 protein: CASSDERPSNQPQHF
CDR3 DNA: TGTGCCAGCAGTGATGAGAGACCAAGCAATCAGCCCCAGCATTTT

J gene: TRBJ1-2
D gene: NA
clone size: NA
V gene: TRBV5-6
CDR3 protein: CASSLERASGYTF
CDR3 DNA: TGTGCCAGCAGCTTGGAGAGAGCAAGCGGCTACACCTTC

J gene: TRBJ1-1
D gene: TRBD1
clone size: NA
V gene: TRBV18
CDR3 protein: CASSPRTGQETEAFF
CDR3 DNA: TGTGCCAGCTCACCTCGGACAGGGCAGGAGACTGAAGCTTTCTTT

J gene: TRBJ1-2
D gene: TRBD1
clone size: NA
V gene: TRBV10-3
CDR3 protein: CAIWAGQGRYGYTF
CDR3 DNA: TGTGCCATCTGGGCCGGACAGGGGCGATATGGCTACACCTTC

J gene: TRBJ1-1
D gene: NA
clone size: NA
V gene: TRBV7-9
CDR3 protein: CASSQQGNTEAFF
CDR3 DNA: TGTGCCAGCAGCCAACAGGGGAACACTGAAGCTTTCTTT

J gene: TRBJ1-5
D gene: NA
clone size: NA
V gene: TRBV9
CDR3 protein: CASSPPPPTGLQDNSNQPQHF
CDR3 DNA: TGTGCCAGCAGCCCCCCTCCCCCGACAGGTCTACAGGATAATAGCAATCAGCCCCAGCATTTT

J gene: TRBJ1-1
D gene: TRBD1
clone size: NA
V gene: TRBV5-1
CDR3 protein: CASSIGQGSEAFF
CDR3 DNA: TGCGCCAGCAGCATAGGACAGGGTTCGGAGGCTTTCTTT

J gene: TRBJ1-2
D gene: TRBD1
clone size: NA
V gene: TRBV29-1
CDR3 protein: CSVEGARPSLYTF
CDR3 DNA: TGCAGCGTAGAGGGGGCGCGCCCTTCGCTCTACACCTTC

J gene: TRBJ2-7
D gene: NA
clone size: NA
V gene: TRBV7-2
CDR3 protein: CASSLGREQYF
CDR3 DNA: TGTGCCAGCAGCTTAGGGCGCGAGCAGTACTTC

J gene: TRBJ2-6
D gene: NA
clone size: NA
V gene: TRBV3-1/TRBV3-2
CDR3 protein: CASSQDNSGANVLTF
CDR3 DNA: TGTGCCAGCAGCCAAGATAACTCTGGGGCCAACGTCCTGACTTTC

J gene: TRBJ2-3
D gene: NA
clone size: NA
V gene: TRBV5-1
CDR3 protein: CASSGVDTQYF
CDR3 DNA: TGCGCCAGCAGCGGGGTGGATACGCAGTATTTT

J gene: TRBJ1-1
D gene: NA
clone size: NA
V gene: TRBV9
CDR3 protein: CASSVVGAGANLPEAFF
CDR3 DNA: TGTGCCAGCAGCGTAGTAGGCGCCGGGGCCAATTTGCCTGAAGCTTTCTTT

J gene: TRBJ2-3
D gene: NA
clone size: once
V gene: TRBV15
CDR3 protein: CATGWGRADTQYF
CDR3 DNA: TGTGCCACCGGATGGGGACGAGCAGATACGCAGTATTTT

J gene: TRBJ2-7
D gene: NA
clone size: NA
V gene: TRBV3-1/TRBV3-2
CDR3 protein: CASSQEGLPPYEQYF
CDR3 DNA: TGTGCCAGCAGCCAAGAAGGCCTACCTCCCTACGAGCAGTACTTC

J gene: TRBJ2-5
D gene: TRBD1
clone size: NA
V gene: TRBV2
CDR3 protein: CASMPDRGQETQYF
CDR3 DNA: TGTGCCAGCATGCCGGACAGGGGTCAAGAGACCCAGTACTTC

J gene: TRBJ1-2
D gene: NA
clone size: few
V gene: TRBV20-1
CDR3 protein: CSARKNYGYTF
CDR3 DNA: TGCAGTGCTAGAAAAAACTATGGCTACACCTTC

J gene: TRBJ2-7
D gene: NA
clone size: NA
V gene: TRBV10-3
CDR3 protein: CAISDPGKSSGSYEQYF
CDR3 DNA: TGTGCCATCAGTGATCCAGGGAAGAGTTCCGGCTCCTACGAGCAGTACTTC

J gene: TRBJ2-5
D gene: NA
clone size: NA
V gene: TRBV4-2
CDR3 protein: CASSQDGWARETQYF
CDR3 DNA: TGTGCCAGCAGCCAAGATGGTTGGGCGCGGGAGACCCAGTACTTC

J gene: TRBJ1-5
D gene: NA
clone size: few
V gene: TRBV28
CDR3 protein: CASSRSGSSNNQPQHF
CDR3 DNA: TGTGCCAGCAGTCGATCGGGGAGCAGCAACAATCAGCCCCAGCATTTT

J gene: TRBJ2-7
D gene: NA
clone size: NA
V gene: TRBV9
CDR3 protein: CASSPTTKGFYEQYF
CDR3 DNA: TGTGCCAGCAGCCCTACGACTAAAGGGTTCTACGAGCAGTACTTC

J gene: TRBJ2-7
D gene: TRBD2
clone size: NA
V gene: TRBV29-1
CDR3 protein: CSVEPLSGGGYEQYF
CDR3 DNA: TGCAGCGTTGAACCCTTGTCGGGGGGTGGCTACGAGCAGTACTTC

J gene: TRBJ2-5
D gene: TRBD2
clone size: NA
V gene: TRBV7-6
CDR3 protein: CASSLERGSGTQYF
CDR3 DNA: TGTGCCAGCAGCTTAGAGCGGGGGTCAGGGACCCAGTACTTC

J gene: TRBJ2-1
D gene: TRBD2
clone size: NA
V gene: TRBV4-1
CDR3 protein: CASSPLAGALYNEQFF
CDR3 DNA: TGCGCCAGCAGCCCATTAGCGGGGGCTCTCTACAATGAGCAGTTCTTC

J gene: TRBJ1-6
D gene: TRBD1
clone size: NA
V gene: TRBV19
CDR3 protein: CASQGQPNSPLHF
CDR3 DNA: TGTGCCAGCCAGGGACAGCCAAATTCACCCCTCCACTTT

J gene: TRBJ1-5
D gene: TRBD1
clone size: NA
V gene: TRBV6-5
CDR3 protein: CASSTGTGYQPQHF
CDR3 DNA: TGTGCCAGCAGTACCGGGACAGGTTATCAGCCCCAGCATTTT

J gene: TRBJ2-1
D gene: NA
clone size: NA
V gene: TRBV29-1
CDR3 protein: CSLQVVGAAVREQFF
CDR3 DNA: TGCAGCTTGCAGGTCGTAGGGGCGGCGGTCCGGGAGCAGTTCTTC

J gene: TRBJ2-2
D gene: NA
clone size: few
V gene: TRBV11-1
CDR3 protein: CASSPGLTPGELFF
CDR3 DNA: TGTGCCAGCAGCCCGGGACTCACTCCCGGGGAGCTGTTTTTT

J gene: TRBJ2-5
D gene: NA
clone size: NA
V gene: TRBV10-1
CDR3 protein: CASSEGGGETQYF
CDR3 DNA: TGCGCCAGCAGTGAAGGGGGAGGGGAGACCCAGTACTTC

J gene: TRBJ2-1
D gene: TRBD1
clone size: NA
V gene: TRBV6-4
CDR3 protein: CASSEGQGGNEQFF
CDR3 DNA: TGTGCCAGCAGTGAGGGACAGGGGGGCAATGAGCAGTTCTTC

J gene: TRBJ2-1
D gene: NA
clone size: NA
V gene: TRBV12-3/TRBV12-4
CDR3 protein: CASSTRANNEQFF
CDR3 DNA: TGTGCCAGCAGTACCCGGGCGAACAATGAGCAGTTCTTC

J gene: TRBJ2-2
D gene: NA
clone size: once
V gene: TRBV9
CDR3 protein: CASSAPGLTGELFF
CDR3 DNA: TGTGCCAGCAGCGCCCCGGGACTCACCGGGGAGCTGTTTTTT

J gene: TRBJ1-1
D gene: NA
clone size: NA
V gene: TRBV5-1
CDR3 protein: CASSLAGGNTEAFF
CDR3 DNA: TGCGCCAGCAGCTTGGCCGGGGGGAACACTGAAGCTTTCTTT